This TCR beta chain was retrieved from a study of HIV-infected patients and healthy controls. This clonotype was seen many times. Via MiXCR, TCRdb re-called the 5' RACE reads, giving one row per CDR3 protein. The table records about 64,000 distinct CDR3 sequences, 19% of them present only once. The sequence derives from a human donor in good health. Sequenced: CD4+ T cells from blood.

Written as DNA, the CDR3 is TGTGCCAGCAGACCTGGGACAGCAGCTTTCTTT. It codes for CASRPGTAAFF. The V call is TRBV6-2 or TRBV6-3, the J call TRBJ1-1; 7 nucleotides line up with TRBD1. With V trimmed by 6 bases and J by 10 bases, 5 bases remained unmatched. Germline values: CDR1 MNHEY, CDR2 SVGEGT. The CDR3 contains 11 residues.